A single TCR beta chain is shown here with its context. Its antigen is not known. Germline CDR1 PRHDT, CDR2 FYEKMQ (reference sequence). The CDR3 has 15 residues. Trimming removed 4 bases at V and 3 bases at J, with 14 bases between. Amplified regions were TCR beta CDR3 sequences from RNA transcripts. HTBI primers were the set used in a first-round RT-PCR of the TCR CDR3. TCRdb fed the multiplex PCR reads into MiXCR, producing one record per CDR3 protein. Of about 420,000 distinct CDR3 sequences in the sample, 15% to 18% are singletons; the top ten hold almost 8%. These data belong to a study of T cells in Graves' hyperthyroidism and ophthalmopathy. For the study at large: Blood from the periphery was taken at initial diagnosis, before any treatment. Points from the study as a whole: A model of 13 V-J features distinguished ophthalmopathy from stable hyperthyroidism. Most thyroid clonotypes expanded above 0.001 appeared in blood too.

Disease duration under 2 months; hyperthyroidism patients were aged 18 to 65. The sample comprised blood. The TCR comes from a woman between 18 and 30 years old with Graves' hyperthyroidism. V and J are TRBV13 and TRBJ2-3; D unresolved. The CDR3 DNA sequence: TGTGCCAGCAGCTCCCTTAGTCCCTCTACAGATACGCAGTATTTT. Its translation is CASSSLSPSTDTQYF.